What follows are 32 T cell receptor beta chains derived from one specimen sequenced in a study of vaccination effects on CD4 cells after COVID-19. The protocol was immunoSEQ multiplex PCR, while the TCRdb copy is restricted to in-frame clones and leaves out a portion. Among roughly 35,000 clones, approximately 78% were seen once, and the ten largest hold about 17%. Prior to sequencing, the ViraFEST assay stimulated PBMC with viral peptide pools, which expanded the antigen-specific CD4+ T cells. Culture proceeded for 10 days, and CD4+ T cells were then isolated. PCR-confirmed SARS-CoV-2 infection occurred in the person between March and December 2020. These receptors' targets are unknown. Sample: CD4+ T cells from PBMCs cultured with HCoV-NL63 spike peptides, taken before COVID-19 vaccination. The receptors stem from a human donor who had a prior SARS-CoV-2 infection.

The CDR3 nucleotides are TGTGCCAGCAGTTTAAGGGTGCTGACAGATACGCAGTATTTT. The encoded protein is CASSLRVLTDTQYF. This chain connects TRBV28 to TRBJ2-3, with D unresolved. Germline V gives CDR1 MDHEN, CDR2 SYDVKM. The germline V and J ends were trimmed by 2 bases and 3 bases, with 9 bases remaining between them. The CDR3 is 14 residues long.

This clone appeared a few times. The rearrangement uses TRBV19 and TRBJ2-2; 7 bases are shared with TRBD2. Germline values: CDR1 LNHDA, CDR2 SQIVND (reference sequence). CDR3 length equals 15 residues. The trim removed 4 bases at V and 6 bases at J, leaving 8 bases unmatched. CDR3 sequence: CASSTDTSASGELFF. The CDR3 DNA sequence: TGTGCCAGTAGTACGGATACTAGCGCCTCCGGGGAGCTGTTTTTT. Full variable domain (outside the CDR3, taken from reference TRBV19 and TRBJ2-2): DGGITQSPKYLFRKEGQNVTLSCEQNLNHDAMYWYRQDPGQGLRLIYYSQIVNDFQKGDIAEGYSVSREKKESFPLTVTSAQKNPTAFYLCASSTDTSASGELFFGEGSRLTVL.

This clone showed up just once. This CDR3 reads CASSNQRGLAGTF. Here the CDR3 DNA reads TGTGCCAGTAGTAACCAAAGGGGGCTTGCGGGCACCTTC. This chain connects TRBV19 to TRBJ1-2, with 7 bases identical to TRBD1. V gave up 4 bases and J gave up 13 bases; unmatched junction bases: 12. Germline-derived CDR1 and CDR2 are LNHDA and SQIVND (reference sequence). The CDR3 runs 13 residues.

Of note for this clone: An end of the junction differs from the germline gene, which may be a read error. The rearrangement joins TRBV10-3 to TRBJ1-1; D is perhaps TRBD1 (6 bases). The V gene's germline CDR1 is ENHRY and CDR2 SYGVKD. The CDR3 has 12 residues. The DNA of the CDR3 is TGTGCCATCACAGGGGTGAAGACTGAAGCTTTCTTT. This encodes CAITGVKTEAFF.

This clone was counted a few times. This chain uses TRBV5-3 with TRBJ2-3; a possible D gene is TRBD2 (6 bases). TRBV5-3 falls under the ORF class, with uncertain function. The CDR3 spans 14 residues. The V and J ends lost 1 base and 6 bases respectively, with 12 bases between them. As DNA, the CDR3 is TGTGCCAGAAGCTTGTACGGGACTGCCGATACGCAGTATTTT. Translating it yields CARSLYGTADTQYF.

The CDR3 loop is CASSEGTGAYNEQFF. Written as DNA, the CDR3 is TGTGCCAGCAGCGAAGGGACAGGGGCCTACAATGAGCAGTTCTTC. The V call is TRBV7-8, the J call TRBJ2-1; 10 positions match TRBD1. V was pared by 5 bases and J by 2 bases, with 3 bases of the junction left unmatched. Germline V gene data show CDR1 as SGHVS and CDR2 as FQNEAQ. This CDR3 contains 15 residues. Complete variable domain (other parts from reference TRBV7-8 and TRBJ2-1): GAGVSQSPRYKVAKRGQDVALRCDPISGHVSLFWYQQALGQGPEFLTYFQNEAQLDKSGLPSDRFFAERPEGSVSTLKIQRTQQEDSAVYLCASSEGTGAYNEQFFGPGTRLTVL.

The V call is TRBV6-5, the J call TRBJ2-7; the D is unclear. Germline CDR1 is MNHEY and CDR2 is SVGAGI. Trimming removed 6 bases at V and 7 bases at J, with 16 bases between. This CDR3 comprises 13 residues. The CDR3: CASRPTILEEQYF. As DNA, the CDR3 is TGTGCCAGCAGACCGACAATTTTGGAAGAGCAGTACTTC.

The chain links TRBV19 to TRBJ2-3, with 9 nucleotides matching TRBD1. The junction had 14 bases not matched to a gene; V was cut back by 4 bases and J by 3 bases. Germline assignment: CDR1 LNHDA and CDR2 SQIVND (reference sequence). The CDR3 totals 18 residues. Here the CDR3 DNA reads TGTGCCAGTAGTACGCAATGGGACAGGGAATATTATACAGATACGCAGTATTTT. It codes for CASSTQWDREYYTDTQYF.

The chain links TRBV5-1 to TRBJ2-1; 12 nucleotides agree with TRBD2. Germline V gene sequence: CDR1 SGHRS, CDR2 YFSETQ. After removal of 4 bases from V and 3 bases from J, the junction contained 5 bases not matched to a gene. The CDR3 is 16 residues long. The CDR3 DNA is TGCGCCAGCAGCCGTGGACTAGCGGGGATCTACAATGAGCAGTTCTTC. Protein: CASSRGLAGIYNEQFF. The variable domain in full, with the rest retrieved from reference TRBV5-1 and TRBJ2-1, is KAGVTQTPRYLIKTRGQQVTLSCSPISGHRSVSWYQQTPGQGLQFLFEYFSETQRNKGNFPGRFSGRQFSNSRSEMNVSTLELGDSALYLCASSRGLAGIYNEQFFGPGTRLTVL.

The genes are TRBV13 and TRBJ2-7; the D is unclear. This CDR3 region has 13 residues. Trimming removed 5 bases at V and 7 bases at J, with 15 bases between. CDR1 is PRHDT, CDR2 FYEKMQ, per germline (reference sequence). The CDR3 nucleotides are TGTGCCAGCAGCCTCGGACCTTTCGCGGAGCAGTACTTC. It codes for CASSLGPFAEQYF.

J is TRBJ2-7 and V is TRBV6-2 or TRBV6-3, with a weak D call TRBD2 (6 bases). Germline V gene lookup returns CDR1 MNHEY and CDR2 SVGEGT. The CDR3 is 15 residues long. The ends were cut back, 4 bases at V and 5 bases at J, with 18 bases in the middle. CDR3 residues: CASSFRGLLRDEQYF. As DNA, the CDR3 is TGTGCCAGCAGTTTCCGGGGACTCCTAAGGGACGAGCAGTACTTC.

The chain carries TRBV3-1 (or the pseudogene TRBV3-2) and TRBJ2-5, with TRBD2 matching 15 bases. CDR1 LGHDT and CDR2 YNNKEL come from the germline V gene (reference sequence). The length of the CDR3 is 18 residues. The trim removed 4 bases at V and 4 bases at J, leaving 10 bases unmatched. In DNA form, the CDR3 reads TGTGCCAGCAGCCCACGGACTAGCGGGGGGGCCTTTGGAGAGACCCAGTACTTC. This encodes CASSPRTSGGAFGETQYF.

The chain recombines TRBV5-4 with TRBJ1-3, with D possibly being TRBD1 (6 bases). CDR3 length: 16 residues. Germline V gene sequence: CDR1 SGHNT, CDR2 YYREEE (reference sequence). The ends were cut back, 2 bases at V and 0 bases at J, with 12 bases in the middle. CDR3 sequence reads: CASSLNTGSSGNTIYF. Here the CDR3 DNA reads TGTGCCAGCAGCTTAAATACAGGGAGCTCTGGAAACACCATATATTTT. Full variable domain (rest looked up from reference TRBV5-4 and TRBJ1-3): ETGVTQSPTHLIKTRGQQVTLRCSSQSGHNTVSWYQQALGQGPQFIFQYYREEENGRGNFPPRFSGLQFPNYSSELNVNALELDDSALYLCASSLNTGSSGNTIYFGEGSWLTVV.

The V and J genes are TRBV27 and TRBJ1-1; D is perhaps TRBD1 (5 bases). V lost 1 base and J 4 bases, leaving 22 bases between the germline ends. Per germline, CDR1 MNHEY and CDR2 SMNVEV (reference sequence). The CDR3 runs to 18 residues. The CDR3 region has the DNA TGTGCCAGCAGTTTATGGCGGAGGCGGGGGGATCGGGGCACTGAAGCTTTCTTT. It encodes CASSLWRRRGDRGTEAFF.

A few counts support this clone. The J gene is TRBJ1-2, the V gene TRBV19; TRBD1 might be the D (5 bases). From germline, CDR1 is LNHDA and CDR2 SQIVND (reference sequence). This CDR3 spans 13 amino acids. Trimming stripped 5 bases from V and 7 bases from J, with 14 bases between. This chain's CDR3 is CASSRQGTTGYTF. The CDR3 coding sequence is TGTGCCAGTAGTCGGCAGGGAACCACTGGCTACACCTTC.

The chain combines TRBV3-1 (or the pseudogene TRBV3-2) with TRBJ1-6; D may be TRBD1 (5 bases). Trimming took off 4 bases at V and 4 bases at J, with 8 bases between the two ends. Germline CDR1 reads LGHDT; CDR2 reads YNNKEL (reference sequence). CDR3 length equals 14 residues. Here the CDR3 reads CASSPRGYNSPLHF. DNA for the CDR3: TGTGCCAGCAGCCCCCGGGGGTATAATTCACCCCTCCACTTT.

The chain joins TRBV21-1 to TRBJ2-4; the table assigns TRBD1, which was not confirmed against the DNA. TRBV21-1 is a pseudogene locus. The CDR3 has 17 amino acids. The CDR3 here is CASSKTWGRTEKNIQYF. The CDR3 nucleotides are TGTGCCAGCAGCAAAACTTGGGGCAGAACGGAAAAAAACATTCAGTACTTC.

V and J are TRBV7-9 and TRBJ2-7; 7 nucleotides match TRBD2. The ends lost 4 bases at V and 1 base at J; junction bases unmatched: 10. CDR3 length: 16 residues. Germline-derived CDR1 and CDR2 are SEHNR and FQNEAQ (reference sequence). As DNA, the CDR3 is TGTGCCAGCAGCTCCTCGCTAGCTAGCGGATCCTACGAGCAGTACTTC. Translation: CASSSSLASGSYEQYF.

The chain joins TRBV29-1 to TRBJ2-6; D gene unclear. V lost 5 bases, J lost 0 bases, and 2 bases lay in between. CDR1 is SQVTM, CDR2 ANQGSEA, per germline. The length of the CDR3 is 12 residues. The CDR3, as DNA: TGCAGCGTTATCTCTGGGGCCAACGTCCTGACTTTC. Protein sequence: CSVISGANVLTF.

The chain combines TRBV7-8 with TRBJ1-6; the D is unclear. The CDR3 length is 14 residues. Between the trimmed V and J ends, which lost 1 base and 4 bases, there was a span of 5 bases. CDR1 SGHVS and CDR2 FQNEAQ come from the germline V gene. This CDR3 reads CASSLGVYNSPLHF. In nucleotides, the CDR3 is TGTGCCAGCAGCTTAGGGGTATATAATTCACCCCTCCACTTT.

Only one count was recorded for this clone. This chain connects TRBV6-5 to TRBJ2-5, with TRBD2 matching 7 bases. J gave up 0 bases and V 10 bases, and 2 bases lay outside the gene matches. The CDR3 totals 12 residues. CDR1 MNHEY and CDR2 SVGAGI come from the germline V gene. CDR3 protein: CATGGNQETQYF. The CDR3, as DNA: TGTGCCACCGGGGGGAACCAAGAGACCCAGTACTTC.

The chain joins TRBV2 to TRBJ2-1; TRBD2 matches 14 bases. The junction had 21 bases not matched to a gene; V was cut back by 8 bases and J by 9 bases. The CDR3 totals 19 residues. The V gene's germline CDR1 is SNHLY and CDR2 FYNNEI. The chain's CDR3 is CASPLLVGGGTSGSSEQFF. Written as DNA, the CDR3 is TGTGCCAGCCCCCTCCTGGTAGGGGGTGGGACTAGCGGGAGTAGTGAGCAGTTCTTC.

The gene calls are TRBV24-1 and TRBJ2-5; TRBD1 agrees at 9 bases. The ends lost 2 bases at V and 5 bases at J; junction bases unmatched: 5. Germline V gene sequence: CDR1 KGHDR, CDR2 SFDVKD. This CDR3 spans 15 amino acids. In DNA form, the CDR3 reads TGTGCCACCAGTGATTCGGGACAGGGTACGGAGACCCAGTACTTC. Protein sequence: CATSDSGQGTETQYF.

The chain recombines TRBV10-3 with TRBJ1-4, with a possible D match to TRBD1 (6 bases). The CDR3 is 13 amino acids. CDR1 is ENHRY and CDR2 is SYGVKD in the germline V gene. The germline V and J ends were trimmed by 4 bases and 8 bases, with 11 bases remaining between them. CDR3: CAISAGVGEKLFF. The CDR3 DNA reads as TGTGCCATCAGTGCAGGGGTGGGGGAAAAACTGTTTTTT.

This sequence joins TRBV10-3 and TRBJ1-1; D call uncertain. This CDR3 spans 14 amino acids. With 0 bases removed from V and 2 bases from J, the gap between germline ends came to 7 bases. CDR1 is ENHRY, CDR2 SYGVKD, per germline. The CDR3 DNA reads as TGTGCCATCAGTGAGTCGCTCGGTAACACTGAAGCTTTCTTT. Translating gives CAISESLGNTEAFF.

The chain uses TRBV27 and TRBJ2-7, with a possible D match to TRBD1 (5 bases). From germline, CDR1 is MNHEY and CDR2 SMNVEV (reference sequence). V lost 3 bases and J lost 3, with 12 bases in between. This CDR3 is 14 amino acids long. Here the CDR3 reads CASSFPDRIYEQYF. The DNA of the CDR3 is TGTGCCAGCAGTTTCCCCGACAGAATCTACGAGCAGTACTTC.

CDR3 protein: CASSGARGQETQYF. CDR3 sequence (DNA): TGTGCCAGCAGTGGGGCCAGGGGGCAAGAGACCCAGTACTTC. V usage is TRBV2 and J usage is TRBJ2-5; TRBD1 matches at 7 bases. The CDR3 extends over 14 amino acids. Unmatched junction bases numbered 4, after V lost 4 bases and J lost 2 bases. Germline V CDR1 and CDR2: SNHLY, FYNNEI.

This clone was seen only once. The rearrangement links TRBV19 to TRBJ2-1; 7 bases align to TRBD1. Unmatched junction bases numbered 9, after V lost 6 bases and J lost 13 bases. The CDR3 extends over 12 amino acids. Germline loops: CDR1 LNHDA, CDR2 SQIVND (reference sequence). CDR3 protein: CASRIKTGVQFF. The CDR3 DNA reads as TGTGCCAGTAGGATTAAAACAGGGGTCCAGTTCTTC.

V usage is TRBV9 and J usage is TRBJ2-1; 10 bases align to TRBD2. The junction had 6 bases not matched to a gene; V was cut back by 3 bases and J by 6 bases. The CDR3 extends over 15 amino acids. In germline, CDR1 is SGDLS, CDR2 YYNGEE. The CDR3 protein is CASSDRLAGFNEQFF. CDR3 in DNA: TGTGCCAGCAGCGATCGACTAGCGGGTTTCAATGAGCAGTTCTTC.

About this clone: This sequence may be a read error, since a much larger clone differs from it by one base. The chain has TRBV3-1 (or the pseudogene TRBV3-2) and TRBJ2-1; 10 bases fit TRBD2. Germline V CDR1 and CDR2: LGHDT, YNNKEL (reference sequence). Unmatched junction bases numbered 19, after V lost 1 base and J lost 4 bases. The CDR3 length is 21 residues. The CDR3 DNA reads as TGTGCCAGCAGCCAAGGACACGCACTAGCGGGACCCACGACAAATTACAATGAGCAGTTCTTC. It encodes CASSQGHALAGPTTNYNEQFF.

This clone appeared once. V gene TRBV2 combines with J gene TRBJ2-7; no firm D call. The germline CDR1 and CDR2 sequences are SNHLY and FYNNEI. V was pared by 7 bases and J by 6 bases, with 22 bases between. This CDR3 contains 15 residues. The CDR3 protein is CASKGRPSLRREQYF. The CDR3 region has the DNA TGTGCCAGCAAGGGCAGGCCCTCTCTACGCCGCGAGCAGTACTTC.

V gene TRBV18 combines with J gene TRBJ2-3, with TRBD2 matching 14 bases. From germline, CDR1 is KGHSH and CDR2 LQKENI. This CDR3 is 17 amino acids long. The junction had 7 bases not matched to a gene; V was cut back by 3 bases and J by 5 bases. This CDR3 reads CASSPLGLAGGVDTQYF. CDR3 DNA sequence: TGTGCCAGCTCACCCCTCGGACTAGCGGGAGGAGTAGATACGCAGTATTTT.